The clone carrying this TCR beta chain showed up just a few times. The target antigen is unknown. Investigators merged groups given second doses at roughly 4 or roughly 12 weeks. The data were taken from a study of T cell responses to AZD1222 COVID-19 vaccine. Germline V gene sequence: CDR1 KGHSY, CDR2 FQNENV. V gave up 0 bases and J gave up 9 bases, with 12 bases separating them. The CDR3 loop spans 15 amino acids. Study results and limitations: Per reports, nearly half of all spike-specific TCRs target regions that are unmutated in variants. Donors in the cohort were predominantly white British and more often female, and clonal diversity was possibly underestimated.

Sequencing used immunoSEQ multiplex PCR; TCRdb keeps in-frame clones, though not all of them. The table lists 130,000 to 150,000 clones, just over 85% of them singletons. The chain uses TRBV16 and TRBJ1-6; no clear D. The sequence was collected from an adult who received the AZD1222 COVID-19 vaccine. Sequencing used peripheral blood, obtained 28 days after the second AZD1222 dose. Here the CDR3 reads CASSQSQSAFSPLHF. CDR3 in DNA: TGTGCCAGCAGCCAATCACAGAGCGCCTTTTCACCCCTCCACTTT.